The clone carrying this T cell receptor beta chain has more than one count but fewer than ten. This sample is part of a study of blood T cells in healthy people across ages. A second PCR of roughly 7 to 11 cycles used a sample-barcoded 5' primer and a J-beta primer mix. TCRdb analysed the 5' RACE reads with MiXCR anew, one entry per CDR3 protein. The profile covers 1.2 million to 1.5 million distinct CDR3 sequences, with 42% appearing a single time and around 8% taken by the ten largest. The sequenced sample was blood. The receptor's source is a woman aged 18 to 35 in good health.

The CDR3 is CAIRGLGGPTDTQYF. DNA of the CDR3: TGTGCCATCAGGGGGTTGGGGGGCCCCACAGATACGCAGTATTTT. The chain employs TRBV10-3 and TRBJ2-3, with D perhaps matching TRBD1 or TRBD2 (6 bases each). The V end was cut by 6 bases, the J end by 2 bases, with 15 bases between. The germline V gene has CDR1 ENHRY and CDR2 SYGVKD. CDR3 length equals 15 residues.